The 26 T cell receptor beta chains listed next were all sequenced from one sample in a study of cytomegalovirus exposure and HLA in healthy donors. Both 60 Vbeta primers and 13 Jbeta primers went into the PCR. Sequenced by immunoSEQ multiplex PCR; TCRdb stores in-frame clones only, minus some. The sample consists of 95,000 to 150,000 clones, 15% of them appearing once. The source material was PBMCs. The receptors stem from a woman in her late teens or twenties in good health and CMV-seronegative.

There are a few counts of this clone. The J gene is TRBJ1-6, the V gene TRBV30; no reliable D call. V dropped 0 bases and J dropped 9 bases, with 9 bases sitting between them. This CDR3 is built from 13 residues. Germline V lookup: CDR1 GTSNPN, CDR2 SVGIG (reference sequence). CDR3 amino acids: CAWSVTSGSPLHF. For the CDR3, the DNA is TGTGCCTGGAGTGTCACCTCGGGTTCACCCCTCCACTTT.

This clone was detected a few times. The chain employs TRBV6-1 and TRBJ1-2; 8 bases align to TRBD1. The germline gives CDR1 MNHNS, CDR2 SASEGT. The CDR3 totals 17 residues. The V and J ends lost 2 bases and 2 bases, in that order; junction bases with no gene match: 10. The CDR3 DNA reads as TGTGCCAGCAGTGAATTGGGGAGGACAGGGTCGAACTATGGCTACACCTTC. Translated, it gives CASSELGRTGSNYGYTF.

This chain uses TRBV28 with TRBJ2-2; 10 positions match TRBD2. The germline CDR1 and CDR2 sequences are MDHEN and SYDVKM. The CDR3 is 15 amino acids. After removal of 3 bases from V and 6 bases from J, the junction contained 4 bases not matched to a gene. CDR3 DNA: TGTGCCAGCAGTTTGCGCCTAGCGGGAGCCGGGGAGCTGTTTTTT. Its translation is CASSLRLAGAGELFF.

This sequence joins TRBV5-4 and TRBJ2-3, with TRBD2 as a possible D gene (5 bases). Germline lookup yields CDR1 SGHNT and CDR2 YYREEE (reference sequence). The CDR3 length is 16 residues. With 3 bases removed from V and 2 bases from J, the gap between germline ends came to 16 bases. In nucleotides, the CDR3 is TGTGCCAGCAGCTCAAGGCGGGCCTACATCACAGATACGCAGTATTTT. Translating gives CASSSRRAYITDTQYF. Full variable domain (missing parts from reference TRBV5-4 and TRBJ2-3): ETGVTQSPTHLIKTRGQQVTLRCSSQSGHNTVSWYQQALGQGPQFIFQYYREEENGRGNFPPRFSGLQFPNYSSELNVNALELDDSALYLCASSSRRAYITDTQYFGPGTRLTVL.

This clone has only a few counts. The chain carries TRBV6-1 and TRBJ1-1, with D possibly TRBD1 on 5 matching bases. Germline assignment: CDR1 MNHNS and CDR2 SASEGT. The CDR3 consists of 14 residues. V dropped 11 bases and J dropped 1 base, with 17 bases sitting between them. CDR3 coding DNA: TGTGCCGGCCGGGGGTCGCCTGGGAACACTGAAGCTTTCTTT. Translating it yields CAGRGSPGNTEAFF.

The chain joins TRBV4-1 to TRBJ1-3; the D gene is possibly TRBD1 (5 bases). The germline gives CDR1 MGHRA, CDR2 YSYEKL. V lost 0 bases to trimming and J lost 0 bases, with 9 bases between them. The CDR3 runs 16 residues. The CDR3 DNA sequence: TGCGCCAGCAGCCAAGAACAGGTCGTCTCTGGAAACACCATATATTTT. It encodes CASSQEQVVSGNTIYF.

This clone occurred many times. This sample also contains other DNA sequences that code for the same CDR3. The chain has TRBV11-3 and TRBJ1-3; 7 bases are shared with TRBD1. The junction had 12 bases not matched to a gene; V was cut back by 4 bases and J by 0 bases. This CDR3 has 18 residues. Per the germline V gene, CDR1 is SGHNT and CDR2 is YENEEA. This CDR3 reads CASSSYKGQPFSGNTIYF. CDR3 bases: TGTGCCAGCAGCTCCTATAAGGGACAGCCATTCTCTGGAAACACCATATATTTT.

This clone showed up just a few times. The rearrangement links TRBV28 to TRBJ1-1; 9 bases align to TRBD1. Germline assignment: CDR1 MDHEN and CDR2 SYDVKM. V trimming: 5 bases; J trimming: 5 bases; junction bases outside the gene matches: 15. The CDR3 extends over 17 amino acids. This CDR3 reads CASSGTGPGLWRTEAFF. CDR3 sequence (DNA): TGTGCCAGCAGTGGGACAGGGCCCGGCCTCTGGAGAACTGAAGCTTTCTTT.

In its sample, this clone was seen a few times. This chain connects TRBV4-2 to TRBJ2-7, with unresolved D. The CDR3 runs 17 residues. Germline CDR1 reads LGHNA; CDR2 reads YNFKEQ. The ends were cut back, 0 bases at V and 0 bases at J, with 15 bases in the middle. The CDR3 sequence: CASSQEAAGLTSYEQYF. The CDR3 bases are TGTGCCAGCAGCCAAGAGGCCGCAGGCCTCACCTCCTACGAGCAGTACTTC.

The chain recombines TRBV30 with TRBJ1-1; the D is unclear. The CDR3 extends over 13 amino acids. Germline V lookup: CDR1 GTSNPN, CDR2 SVGIG (reference sequence). V was pared by 2 bases and J by 0 bases, with 7 bases between. As DNA, the CDR3 is TGTGCCTGGAGTCAGTACATGAACACTGAAGCTTTCTTT. It translates to CAWSQYMNTEAFF.

This clone showed up just a few times. V usage is TRBV18 and J usage is TRBJ2-2, with D tentatively TRBD1 (5 bases). Trimming removed 4 bases at V and 1 base at J, with 16 bases between. The CDR3 is 17 residues long. Per germline, CDR1 KGHSH and CDR2 LQKENI. For the CDR3, the DNA is TGTGCCAGCTCACGCTTCGGCGGCAGGGTGAACACCGGGGAGCTGTTTTTT. Protein sequence: CASSRFGGRVNTGELFF.

This clone has more than one count but fewer than ten. The genes are TRBV9 and TRBJ1-4; weak D call: TRBD1 (6 bases). This CDR3 is built from 19 residues. V was cut by 4 bases and J by 0 bases, with 22 bases left in between. Germline lookup yields CDR1 SGDLS and CDR2 YYNGEE. The CDR3 loop is CASSPKSGIRTATNEKLFF. CDR3 DNA sequence: TGTGCCAGCAGCCCGAAAAGTGGGATTCGGACAGCAACTAATGAAAAACTGTTTTTT.

The chain recombines TRBV7-2 with TRBJ2-1; 9 bases align to TRBD2. The CDR3 totals 17 residues. Germline CDR1 SGHTA, CDR2 FQGNSA. Unmatched junction bases numbered 6, after V lost 3 bases and J lost 0 bases. The CDR3 protein is CASSFQTSGSSYNEQFF. Written as DNA, the CDR3 is TGTGCCAGCAGCTTCCAGACTAGCGGAAGCTCCTACAATGAGCAGTTCTTC.

The rearrangement links TRBV6-4 to TRBJ2-3, with TRBD2 matching over 10 bases. The CDR3 is made up of 15 amino acids. The junction had 7 bases not matched to a gene; V was cut back by 6 bases and J by 4 bases. Germline lookup yields CDR1 MRHNA and CDR2 SNTAGT. Written as DNA, the CDR3 is TGTGCCAGCAGCGAGACTAGCGGGTCGTCAGATACGCAGTATTTT. This codes for CASSETSGSSDTQYF.

The gene calls are TRBV30 and TRBJ1-1; D ambiguous. CDR3 length equals 13 residues. V gave up 3 bases and J gave up 0 bases, with 8 bases separating them. CDR1 and CDR2 (germline): GTSNPN, SVGIG (reference sequence). CDR3 nucleotides: TGTGCCTGGAGGGCCGAAATGAACACTGAAGCTTTCTTT. It is translated as CAWRAEMNTEAFF.

The chain combines TRBV7-2 with TRBJ2-1; 9 bases are shared with TRBD2. CDR1 SGHTA and CDR2 FQGNSA come from the germline V gene. J lost 9 bases, V lost 5 bases, and 5 bases had no gene match. The CDR3 spans 13 residues. The CDR3 bases are TGTGCCAGCAGCCTTAGCGGGGGCCCTGAGCAGTTCTTC. Protein: CASSLSGGPEQFF.

The chain couples TRBV2 to TRBJ2-1, with a weak D call TRBD2 (6 bases). The length of the CDR3 is 15 residues. The germline V and J ends were trimmed by 1 base and 5 bases, with 12 bases remaining between them. CDR1 is SNHLY and CDR2 is FYNNEI in the germline V gene. The CDR3 loop reads CASSEGASADNEQFF. The CDR3, as DNA: TGTGCCAGCAGTGAAGGGGCTAGCGCCGACAATGAGCAGTTCTTC.

The chain couples TRBV7-2 to TRBJ2-2, with a possible D match to TRBD2 (6 bases). The CDR3 is made up of 13 amino acids. The V and J ends lost 6 bases and 6 bases respectively, with 11 bases between them. Germline V lookup: CDR1 SGHTA, CDR2 FQGNSA. CDR3 region: CASSTGGAGELFF. CDR3 bases: TGTGCCAGCAGTACCGGAGGGGCCGGGGAGCTGTTTTTT.

V usage is TRBV28 and J usage is TRBJ2-6; possibly TRBD1 for D (5 bases). The V gene's germline CDR1 is MDHEN and CDR2 SYDVKM. This CDR3 spans 15 amino acids. V gave up 7 bases and J gave up 2 bases, with 12 bases separating them. The CDR3 sequence is CASTQVFTGANVLTF. CDR3 sequence (DNA): TGTGCCAGCACACAGGTTTTTACTGGGGCCAACGTCCTGACTTTC.

This clone was recorded a few times. This chain connects TRBV2 to TRBJ1-1; TRBD1 aligns across 10 bases. This CDR3 is built from 13 residues. J was trimmed by 5 bases and V by 7 bases; bases with no gene match: 4. CDR1 is SNHLY, CDR2 FYNNEI, per germline. The CDR3 DNA reads as TGTGCCAGCACCGGGACAGGGGTAACTGAAGCTTTCTTT. Its translation is CASTGTGVTEAFF.

This clone occurred a few times. CDR3 DNA sequence: TGCGCCAGCAGTGAGTCGGGTAGTTGGAGGGAAGCTTTCTTT. It yields the protein CASSESGSWREAFF. J is TRBJ1-1 and V is TRBV10-1; no definite D call. The CDR3 is 14 residues long. CDR1 and CDR2 (germline): WNHNN, SYGVQD (reference sequence). The V end lost 0 bases, the J end lost 8 bases, and 13 bases lay between the germline ends.

This clone was seen only a few times. The chain links TRBV27 to TRBJ2-5; TRBD2 matches at 7 bases. The V and J ends lost 2 bases and 0 bases, in that order; junction bases with no gene match: 12. Germline CDR1 and CDR2: MNHEY and SMNVEV (reference sequence). The CDR3 consists of 18 residues. CDR3 sequence reads: CASSLVGRAQKYQETQYF. The CDR3 bases are TGTGCCAGCAGTTTAGTGGGGAGGGCCCAGAAGTACCAAGAGACCCAGTACTTC.

The gene calls are TRBV7-2 and TRBJ1-6; 9 bases align to TRBD1. The germline gives CDR1 SGHTA, CDR2 FQGNSA. V lost 2 bases and J lost 6; bases outside the gene matches: 8. There are 17 residues in the CDR3. The CDR3, as DNA: TGTGCCAGCAGCTTAAATCCGGGACAGGGCGGTAATTCACCCCTCCACTTT. As protein: CASSLNPGQGGNSPLHF.

This chain joins TRBV7-9 and TRBJ2-5; 7 bases are a match to TRBD2. This CDR3 is built from 14 residues. Germline-derived CDR1 and CDR2 are SEHNR and FQNEAQ (reference sequence). The V and J ends lost 6 bases and 3 bases, in that order; junction bases with no gene match: 7. The CDR3 DNA reads TGTGCCAGCAGACGGGACTACCTCGAAGAGACCCAGTACTTC. Its translation: CASRRDYLEETQYF.

In this sample, this clone turned up a few times. J is TRBJ2-7 and V is TRBV10-2; the D gene is possibly TRBD2 (6 bases). CDR3 length equals 13 residues. Looked up from germline, CDR1 is WSHSY and CDR2 is SAAADI. Trimming removed 9 bases from V and 1 base from J, with 13 bases in between. CDR3 loop: CASGSGKSYEQYF. The DNA for the CDR3 is TGCGCCAGTGGTAGCGGTAAATCCTACGAGCAGTACTTC.

The CDR3 spells CATSQGRGILYEQYF. In nucleotides, the CDR3 is TGTGCCACCAGCCAAGGCAGGGGAATCCTCTACGAGCAGTACTTC. The genes are TRBV15 and TRBJ2-7, with a possible D match to TRBD1 (6 bases). Germline CDR1 LNHNV, CDR2 YYDKDF (reference sequence). This CDR3 contains 15 residues. Trimming stripped 5 bases from V and 3 bases from J, with 17 bases between.